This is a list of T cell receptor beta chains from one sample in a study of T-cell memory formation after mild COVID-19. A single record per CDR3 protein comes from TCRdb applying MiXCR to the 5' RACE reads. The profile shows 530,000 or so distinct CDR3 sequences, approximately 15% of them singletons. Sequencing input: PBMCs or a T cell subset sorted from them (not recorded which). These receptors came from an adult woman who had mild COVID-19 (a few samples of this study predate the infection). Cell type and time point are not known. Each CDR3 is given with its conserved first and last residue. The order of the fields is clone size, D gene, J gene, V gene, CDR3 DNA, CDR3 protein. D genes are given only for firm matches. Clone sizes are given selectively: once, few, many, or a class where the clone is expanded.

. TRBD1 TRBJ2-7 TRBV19 TGTGCCAGTAGTCCGCGACAGGGGGTATGGTCCGAGCAGTACTTC CASSPRQGVWSEQYF
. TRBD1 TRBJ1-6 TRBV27 TGTGCCAGCAGCCATGGGACAGGGTGGGGTTCACCCCTCCACTTT CASSHGTGWGSPLHF
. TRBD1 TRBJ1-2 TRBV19 TGTGCCAGCGTTACCAACAGGGGCTATGGCTACACCTTC CASVTNRGYGYTF
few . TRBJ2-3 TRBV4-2 TGTGCCAGCAGCCAAGGCTCCGTAGGACGGGGCACAGATACGCAGTATTTT CASSQGSVGRGTDTQYF
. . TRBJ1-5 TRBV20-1 TGCAGTGCTAGCCTGGGGGGTGGGTATAGCAATCAGCCCCAGCATTTT CSASLGGGYSNQPQHF
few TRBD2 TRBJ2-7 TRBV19 TGTGCCAGTAGTATAGTAGGGACTAGCGGAAGTTACGAGCAGTACTTC CASSIVGTSGSYEQYF
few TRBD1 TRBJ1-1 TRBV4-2 TGTGCCAGCAGCCAAGAGCCCTCGACAGGGAATTATGACACTGAAGCTTTCTTT CASSQEPSTGNYDTEAFF
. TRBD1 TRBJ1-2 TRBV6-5 TGTGCCAGCAGTTACTGGACAGGGGAATTCTATGGCTACACCTTC CASSYWTGEFYGYTF
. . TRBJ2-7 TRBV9 TGTGCCAGCAGCGTAGCCCCCACGAGCTCCTACGAGCAGTACTTC CASSVAPTSSYEQYF
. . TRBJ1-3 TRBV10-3 TGTGCCATCAGTGAGAGCGGCCGAGAAAACACCATATATTTT CAISESGRENTIYF
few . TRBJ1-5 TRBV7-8 TGTGCCAGCAGCTTAGTTGGGGGATTCAGCAATCAGCCCCAGCATTTT CASSLVGGFSNQPQHF
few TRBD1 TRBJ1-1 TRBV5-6 TGTGCCAGCAGCTCCATTAAAGGACAGGGGGCGATGTACACTGAAGCTTTCTTT CASSSIKGQGAMYTEAFF
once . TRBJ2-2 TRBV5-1 TGCGCCAGCAGCTTGGTGGGGGCCATTACGAACACCGGGGAGCTGTTTTTT CASSLVGAITNTGELFF
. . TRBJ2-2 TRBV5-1 TGCGCCAGCAGCTTGAGTGTTGGACTATCGAACACCGGGGAGCTGTTTTTT CASSLSVGLSNTGELFF
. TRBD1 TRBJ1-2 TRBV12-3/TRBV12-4 TGTGCCAGCAGTCAGTCAACCGGGACAGGGTCCTCTTATGGCTACACCTTC CASSQSTGTGSSYGYTF
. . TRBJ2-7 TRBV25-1 TGTGCCAGCAGTGTCGCGGGTCAATACGAGCAGTACTTC CASSVAGQYEQYF
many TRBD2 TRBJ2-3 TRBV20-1 TGCAGTGCTAGAGATGGGGCGGCGGGAGGGACCACAGATACGCAGTATTTT CSARDGAAGGTTDTQYF
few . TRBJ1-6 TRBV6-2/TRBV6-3 TGTGCCAGCAGTTACAGCGGGGCAGCAATCCTTTTT CASSYSGAAILF
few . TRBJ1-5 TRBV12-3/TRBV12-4 TGTGCCAGCAGTTTAAGTATTAGGGGATCTGGCAATCAGCCCCAGCATTTT CASSLSIRGSGNQPQHF
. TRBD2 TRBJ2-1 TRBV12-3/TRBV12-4 TGTGCCAGCAGTTTTCCTGGACTAGCGGACTCCTACAATGAGCAGTTCTTC CASSFPGLADSYNEQFF
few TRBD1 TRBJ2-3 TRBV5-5 TGTGCCAGCAGCCCGGACAGGGCTTATACGCAGTATTTT CASSPDRAYTQYF
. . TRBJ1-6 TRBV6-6 TGTGCCAGCAGTCAACCGAGCTCCTATAATTCACCCCTCCACTTT CASSQPSSYNSPLHF
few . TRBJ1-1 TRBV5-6 TGTGCCAGCAGCTCTTTTTACACTGAAGCTTTCTTT CASSSFYTEAFF
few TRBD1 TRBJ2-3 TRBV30 TGTGCCTGGAGCGCCGGACAGGCCTCTAGCACAGATACGCAGTATTTT CAWSAGQASSTDTQYF
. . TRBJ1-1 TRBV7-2 TGTGCCAGCATCCAGAAGGTTATGAACACTGAAGCTTTCTTT CASIQKVMNTEAFF
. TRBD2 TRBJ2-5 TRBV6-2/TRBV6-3 TGTGCCAGCACCGGACTCTGGGAGGGTGGGAGGACCCAGTACTTC CASTGLWEGGRTQYF
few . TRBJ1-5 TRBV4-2 TGTGCCAGCAGCCCTCGCAGGATCGGGGATCAGCCCCAGCATTTT CASSPRRIGDQPQHF
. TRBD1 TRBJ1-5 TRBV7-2 TGTGCCAGCAGCGCCTCCCTGTACAGGGGGCGTCTGGGTCAGCCCCAGCATTTT CASSASLYRGRLGQPQHF
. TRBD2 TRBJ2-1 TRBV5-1 TGCGCCAGCAAAACGGGCTCCACGGCGGGGGACAATGAGCAGTTCTTC CASKTGSTAGDNEQFF
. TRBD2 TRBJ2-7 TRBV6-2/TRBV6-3 TGTGCCAGCAGTTCGGGACTACTATACTACGAGCAGTACTTC CASSSGLLYYEQYF
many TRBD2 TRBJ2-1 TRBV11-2 TGTGCCAGCAGCCCCAGAAACAGCGGGACTGCGAATGAGCAGTTCTTC CASSPRNSGTANEQFF
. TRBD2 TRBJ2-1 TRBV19 TGTGCCAGTAGTATCGGTGGGGGGGTACATGAGCAGTTCTTC CASSIGGGVHEQFF
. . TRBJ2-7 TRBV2 TGTGCCAGCAGTGACTTGGCCCGAGGGGGCGAGCAGTACTTC CASSDLARGGEQYF
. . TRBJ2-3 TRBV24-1 TGTGCCACCAGTGCCCTCCCTGGGGATACGCAGTATTTT CATSALPGDTQYF
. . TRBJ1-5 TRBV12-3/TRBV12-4 TGTGCCAGCAGAGGGGGTTCCGCCAATCAGCCCCAGCATTTT CASRGGSANQPQHF
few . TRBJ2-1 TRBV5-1 TGCGCCAGCAGCTTGGCCCAGAACCAATACAATGAGCAGTTCTTC CASSLAQNQYNEQFF
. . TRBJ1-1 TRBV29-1 TGCAGCGGATTAACAGGCGAAGCTTTCTTT CSGLTGEAFF
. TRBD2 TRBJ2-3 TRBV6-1 TGTGCCTCTGAGGGACTAGCGGGGGGAGGTAGCACAGATACGCAGTATTTT CASEGLAGGGSTDTQYF
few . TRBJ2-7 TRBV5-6 TGTGCCAGCAGCCGAGGGATAGCCTACGAGCAGTACTTC CASSRGIAYEQYF
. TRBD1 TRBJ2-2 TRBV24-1 TGTGCCACCAGTGATCATCGACAGGGGGCGAACACCGGGGAGCTGTTTTTT CATSDHRQGANTGELFF
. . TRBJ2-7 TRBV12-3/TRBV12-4 TGTGCCAGCAGTCCCTCGGGGGCGGGTCGCTACGAGCAGTACTTC CASSPSGAGRYEQYF
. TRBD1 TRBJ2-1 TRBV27 TGTGCCAGCAGTTCGGGCAGGACAGGGACCGAGCAGTTCTTC CASSSGRTGTEQFF
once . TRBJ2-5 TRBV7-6 TGTGCCAGCAGCTTAGCGCTGCAGGCCGGCCAAGAGACCCAGTACTTC CASSLALQAGQETQYF
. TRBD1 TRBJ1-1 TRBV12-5 TGTGCTAGTGGTAGCCCACAGGGGGGACTTCTTGAAGCTTTCTTT CASGSPQGGLLEAFF
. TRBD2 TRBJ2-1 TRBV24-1 TGTGCCACCACCGGACTAGTCGGTAATGAGCAGTTCTTC CATTGLVGNEQFF
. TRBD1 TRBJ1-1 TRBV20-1 TGCAGTGCTCGCATCAGGGGGCCGACTACTGAAGCTTTCTTT CSARIRGPTTEAFF
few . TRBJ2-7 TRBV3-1 TGTGCCAGCAGCCACCAGGGCGCCTCCTACGAGCAGTACTTC CASSHQGASYEQYF
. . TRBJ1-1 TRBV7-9 TGTGCCAGCCCTAGTAGCGATGAGGGGGGGCGGAGGAAAACTGAAGCTTTCTTT CASPSSDEGGRRKTEAFF
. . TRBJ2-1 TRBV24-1 TGTGCCACCAGTGGAGACACATTCTCCTACAATGAGCAGTTCTTC CATSGDTFSYNEQFF